A selection of T cell receptor beta chains follows, all from one sample in a study of CD8 T cells in Susac syndrome. TCRdb recomputed calls from the immunoSEQ multiplex PCR reads with MiXCR, one row per CDR3 protein. The sample has some 140,000 distinct CDR3 sequences, around nine tenths seen once. Source material: CD8+ T cells from PBMCs. The receptors derive from a human donor with multiple sclerosis. The CDR3 runs from the conserved cysteine through the conserved F or W. The order of the fields is V gene, J gene, clone size, D gene, CDR3 DNA, CDR3 protein. The D gene is left open where the match is weak. Rows may omit the clone size; those that give it use once, few, many or a size class.

V: TRBV6-2/TRBV6-3
J: TRBJ1-5
size: .
D: .
DNA: TGTGCCAGCAGTGGCGACTACTTCGGCGGGACTAATCAGCCCCAGCATTTT
CDR3: CASSGDYFGGTNQPQHF

V: TRBV23-1
J: TRBJ2-4
size: .
D: .
DNA: TGCGCCAGCAGTCAATCTTCCAGTCTGTGGATTCAGTACTTC
CDR3: CASSQSSSLWIQYF

V: TRBV6-2/TRBV6-3
J: TRBJ2-1
size: .
D: .
DNA: TGTGCCAGCAGTTACTCGAATCGTGGTGAGCAGTTCTTC
CDR3: CASSYSNRGEQFF

V: TRBV27
J: TRBJ2-3
size: .
D: .
DNA: TGTGCCAGCACCCCCTGGTCGGGTAGCACAGATACGCAGTATTTT
CDR3: CASTPWSGSTDTQYF

V: TRBV5-1
J: TRBJ2-1
size: few
D: .
DNA: TGCGCCAGCAGCCTAGGGGACAATGAGCAGTTCTTC
CDR3: CASSLGDNEQFF

V: TRBV28
J: TRBJ2-1
size: .
D: .
DNA: TGTGCCAGCAGTTTTACAGGATCGGATGAGCAGTTCTTC
CDR3: CASSFTGSDEQFF

V: TRBV13
J: TRBJ2-7
size: .
D: .
DNA: TGTGCCAGCAGCTTAGGCGGGGGGCAGAGCTCCTACGAGCAGTACTTC
CDR3: CASSLGGGQSSYEQYF

V: TRBV30
J: TRBJ1-3
size: .
D: .
DNA: TGTGCCTGGAGTGTAGGTATACACTCTGGAAACACCATATATTTT
CDR3: CAWSVGIHSGNTIYF

V: TRBV13
J: TRBJ2-7
size: .
D: TRBD1
DNA: TGTGCCAGCAGCTCAGACAGGGGCTACGAGCAGTACTTC
CDR3: CASSSDRGYEQYF

V: TRBV4-2
J: TRBJ1-2
size: .
D: .
DNA: TGTGCCAGCAGCCAAAACAGCGGCTATGGCTACACCTTC
CDR3: CASSQNSGYGYTF

V: TRBV7-2
J: TRBJ1-2
size: .
D: .
DNA: TGTGCCAGCAGTTCTCAGGGGAACGGCTACACCTTC
CDR3: CASSSQGNGYTF

V: TRBV20-1
J: TRBJ2-7
size: .
D: TRBD2
DNA: TGCAGTGCTAGAGATCAGCGGGAGTCCTACGAGCAGTACTTC
CDR3: CSARDQRESYEQYF

V: TRBV13
J: TRBJ2-7
size: .
D: TRBD1
DNA: TGTGCCAGCAGCTTAGTGAGACAGGGGTTCAACGAGCAGTACTTC
CDR3: CASSLVRQGFNEQYF

V: TRBV28
J: TRBJ2-3
size: .
D: .
DNA: TGTGCCAGCAGTCTACAGGGCGGGTGGGCAGATACGCAGTATTTT
CDR3: CASSLQGGWADTQYF

V: TRBV5-4
J: TRBJ2-2
size: few
D: .
DNA: TGTGCCAGCAGCTTTAATGGCCCCGGGGAGCTGTTTTTT
CDR3: CASSFNGPGELFF

V: TRBV5-1
J: TRBJ2-7
size: .
D: TRBD2
DNA: TGCGCCAGCAGCCTTTCGACTAGCGGGGGATTCGAGCAGTACTTC
CDR3: CASSLSTSGGFEQYF

V: TRBV19
J: TRBJ1-1
size: .
D: .
DNA: TGTGCCAGCAGACTGACAGCACTCAACACTGAAGCTTTCTTT
CDR3: CASRLTALNTEAFF

V: TRBV9
J: TRBJ2-2
size: .
D: TRBD2
DNA: TGTGCCAGCAGCTCTCGGGCGGGAGAGGCCGGGGAGCTGTTTTTT
CDR3: CASSSRAGEAGELFF

V: TRBV27
J: TRBJ1-1
size: .
D: .
DNA: TGTGCCAGCAGTTTGGGCAGGACCTATGAAGCTTTCTTT
CDR3: CASSLGRTYEAFF

V: TRBV3-1
J: TRBJ2-5
size: .
D: TRBD2
DNA: TGTGCCAGCAGCCTGGGAGCGGGAGAGGCAGAGACCCAGTACTTC
CDR3: CASSLGAGEAETQYF

V: TRBV27
J: TRBJ2-6
size: .
D: TRBD1
DNA: TGTGCCAGCAGTCGGACAGGGCGCCCATCTGGGGCCAACGTCCTGACTTTC
CDR3: CASSRTGRPSGANVLTF

V: TRBV2
J: TRBJ1-4
size: .
D: TRBD1
DNA: TGTGCCAGCAGTACCGGGACAGAGCTTGAAAAACTGTTTTTT
CDR3: CASSTGTELEKLFF

V: TRBV6-6
J: TRBJ2-5
size: .
D: TRBD1
DNA: TGTGCCGCCCGGGAGACAGGGGGCTTCCAAGAGACCCAGTACTTC
CDR3: CAARETGGFQETQYF

V: TRBV2
J: TRBJ2-5
size: .
D: .
DNA: TGTGCCAGCGTGCCACGGGACCAAGAGACCCAGTACTTC
CDR3: CASVPRDQETQYF

V: TRBV9
J: TRBJ2-7
size: .
D: .
DNA: TGTGCCAGCAGCGAAGGGGGAGGGTACGAGCAGTACTTC
CDR3: CASSEGGGYEQYF

V: TRBV13
J: TRBJ2-5
size: .
D: .
DNA: TGTGCCAGCAGCTCCGACCGGGGGACCCAGTACTTC
CDR3: CASSSDRGTQYF

V: TRBV12-3/TRBV12-4
J: TRBJ2-5
size: .
D: .
DNA: TGTGCCAGCAGTTTTGGCCAGGGAACGCAAGAGACCCAGTACTTC
CDR3: CASSFGQGTQETQYF

V: TRBV27
J: TRBJ1-1
size: .
D: TRBD1
DNA: TGTGCCAGCAGTTCAGGACAGGGGGATGAAGCTTTCTTT
CDR3: CASSSGQGDEAFF

V: TRBV7-9
J: TRBJ1-4
size: .
D: .
DNA: TGTGCCAGCAGCTTAGACGGGGAGCGAGAAAAACTGTTTTTT
CDR3: CASSLDGEREKLFF

V: TRBV24-1
J: TRBJ2-2
size: .
D: TRBD2
DNA: TGTGCCACCAGTGATTCCGAAGGACTAGCGGACTTTACCGGGGAGCTGTTTTTT
CDR3: CATSDSEGLADFTGELFF

V: TRBV5-6
J: TRBJ2-5
size: .
D: .
DNA: TGTGCCAGCAGCTCGGTGGAGACCCAGTACTTC
CDR3: CASSSVETQYF

V: TRBV12-5
J: TRBJ2-2
size: .
D: .
DNA: TGTGCTAGTGGTTATTTCCAGGGGACCACCGGGGAGCTGTTTTTT
CDR3: CASGYFQGTTGELFF

V: TRBV5-1
J: TRBJ1-2
size: once
D: .
DNA: TGCGCCAGCAGCTTGGCCCTGGGTTTGGATTCTGGCTACACCTTC
CDR3: CASSLALGLDSGYTF

V: TRBV5-1
J: TRBJ2-1
size: .
D: .
DNA: TGCGCCAGCAGCTTGGTAAGCGTTCTGGGTAGCACAGACAATGAGCAGTTCTTC
CDR3: CASSLVSVLGSTDNEQFF

V: TRBV6-5
J: TRBJ1-4
size: .
D: .
DNA: TGTGCCAGCAGTTACGTCGGGGGTAGCGAAAAACTGTTTTTT
CDR3: CASSYVGGSEKLFF

V: TRBV10-3
J: TRBJ2-7
size: .
D: .
DNA: TGTGCCATCAGTGAGTTGCTAGCCCAAACAGAGTCCAGGGAGCAGTACTTC
CDR3: CAISELLAQTESREQYF

V: TRBV20-1
J: TRBJ2-2
size: .
D: TRBD2
DNA: TGCAGTGCTAGCCGACTAGCGGGAGAGGGCGGGGAGCTGTTTTTT
CDR3: CSASRLAGEGGELFF

V: TRBV3-1
J: TRBJ2-3
size: .
D: .
DNA: TGTGCCAGCAGCCAAGAACCCTCAGATACGCAGTATTTT
CDR3: CASSQEPSDTQYF

V: TRBV7-6
J: TRBJ2-1
size: .
D: .
DNA: TGTGCCAGCAGCTTAGATTCTAGACTCTACAATGAGCAGTTCTTC
CDR3: CASSLDSRLYNEQFF

V: TRBV30
J: TRBJ1-2
size: .
D: .
DNA: TGTGCCTGGCCGAAAGGGATTCGCTACACCTTC
CDR3: CAWPKGIRYTF

V: TRBV11-2
J: TRBJ1-2
size: few
D: .
DNA: TGTGCCAGTAGTCTGGGGGATGGCTACACCTTC
CDR3: CASSLGDGYTF

V: TRBV4-2
J: TRBJ1-4
size: .
D: .
DNA: TGTGCCAGCAGCCACCTGACAGCGGGTAATGAAAAACTGTTTTTT
CDR3: CASSHLTAGNEKLFF

V: TRBV19
J: TRBJ2-1
size: .
D: TRBD2
DNA: TGTGCCAGTAGTATAAGGGCTAGCGGCTACAATGAGCAGTTCTTC
CDR3: CASSIRASGYNEQFF

V: TRBV29-1
J: TRBJ1-1
size: .
D: TRBD1
DNA: TGCAGCGTTGAGGAAGGGGGCCAAGCTTTCTTT
CDR3: CSVEEGGQAFF

V: TRBV6-6
J: TRBJ2-7
size: few
D: TRBD1
DNA: TGTGCCAGCAGTTACGGGACAGAGTCCTACGAGCAGTACTTC
CDR3: CASSYGTESYEQYF

V: TRBV5-8
J: TRBJ1-3
size: .
D: .
DNA: TGTGCCAGCAGCACGGACGGGAGCTCTGGAAACACCATATATTTT
CDR3: CASSTDGSSGNTIYF

V: TRBV20-1
J: TRBJ1-1
size: .
D: TRBD1
DNA: TGCAGTGCTAGTTACCGGGACAGGAACACTGAAGCTTTCTTT
CDR3: CSASYRDRNTEAFF

V: TRBV6-5
J: TRBJ2-1
size: .
D: TRBD2
DNA: TGTGCCAGCAGTTATAGCGGGAGGACAGATGAGCAGTTCTTC
CDR3: CASSYSGRTDEQFF

V: TRBV10-2
J: TRBJ2-7
size: .
D: .
DNA: TGCGCCAGCAGTGAAGGGGAGCTGGAGCAGTACTTC
CDR3: CASSEGELEQYF

V: TRBV30
J: TRBJ2-2
size: once
D: .
DNA: TGTGCCTGGAGCGTATCCGGGGAGCTGTTTTTT
CDR3: CAWSVSGELFF

V: TRBV6-2/TRBV6-3
J: TRBJ2-7
size: .
D: TRBD1
DNA: TGTGCCAGCAGTTACCGAAAAATCCCGGGACAGGGAGCCTACGAGCAGTACTTC
CDR3: CASSYRKIPGQGAYEQYF

V: TRBV27
J: TRBJ2-7
size: .
D: .
DNA: TGTGCCAGCAAGGGAGGTGAAGTCCCCTACGAGCAGTACTTC
CDR3: CASKGGEVPYEQYF

V: TRBV27
J: TRBJ2-1
size: few
D: .
DNA: TGTGCCAGCAGCCGTGGCGGTGAGCAGTTCTTC
CDR3: CASSRGGEQFF